The 18 T cell receptor beta chains in this list originate from one sample, sequenced in a study of metastatic and nonmetastatic thyroid tumors. Thyroid surgery took place with no prior treatment in any patient. TCRdb reanalyzed the PCR reads via MiXCR. The data contain 30,000 to 40,000 clones, roughly 14% of them singletons. Sequencing used blood. The receptor source for this set is a female donor with papillary thyroid cancer or a benign thyroid nodule (not recorded which). Some clones in this sample may be carry-over from other donors' samples.

This clone was seen repeatedly, ten times or more. This chain connects TRBV12-3 or TRBV12-4 to TRBJ1-5, with TRBD1 as a possible D gene (5 bases). The V gene lost 3 bases and the J gene lost 1 base, with 13 bases spanning the gap. The CDR3 loop spans 16 amino acids. CDR3 bases: TGTGCCAGCAGTTTTTCCCTGGGGGAGAGCAATCAGCCCCAGCATTTT. As protein: CASSFSLGESNQPQHF.

Ten or more counts support this clone. This chain uses TRBV30 with TRBJ1-1; a weak D match, TRBD1 (6 bases). This CDR3 spans 12 amino acids. Per germline, CDR1 GTSNPN and CDR2 SVGIG (reference sequence). Trimming took off 5 bases at V and 5 bases at J, with 12 bases between the two ends. CDR3 sequence: CAWGGRRTEAFF. The CDR3 DNA reads as TGTGCCTGGGGGGGGCGACGGACTGAAGCTTTCTTT.

This clone was recorded many times. The genes are TRBV27 and TRBJ2-7, with D unclear. The CDR3 consists of 13 residues. V lost 2 bases and J 2 bases, leaving 7 bases between the germline ends. CDR1 is MNHEY and CDR2 is SMNVEV in the germline V gene (reference sequence). CDR3 in DNA: TGTGCCAGCAGTTTAAAAGGGACCTACGAGCAGTACTTC. This sequence encodes CASSLKGTYEQYF.

This clone came up many times. The chain employs TRBV6-1 and TRBJ2-3; D possibly uses TRBD1 or TRBD2 (6 bases each). Germline V lookup: CDR1 MNHNS, CDR2 SASEGT. The length of the CDR3 is 13 residues. V lost 8 bases and J lost 7, with 16 bases in between. CDR3 sequence: CASHPGGQNTQYF. The CDR3 DNA sequence: TGTGCCAGCCATCCCGGGGGCCAAAATACGCAGTATTTT.

This clone was seen repeatedly, ten times or more. J is TRBJ2-3 and V is TRBV7-3; 10 bases map to TRBD1. CDR1 is SGHTA and CDR2 is FQGTGA in the germline V gene. The CDR3 contains 15 residues. J gave up 6 bases and V 9 bases, and 12 bases lay outside the gene matches. CDR3 sequence: CASSWDRGVKDTQYF. Here the CDR3 DNA reads TGTGCCAGTTCATGGGACAGGGGAGTAAAGGATACGCAGTATTTT.

This rearrangement joins TRBV11-2 to TRBJ1-2; D possibly corresponds to TRBD1 (5 bases). V lost 1 base and J lost 4, with 16 bases in between. Germline V gives CDR1 SGHAT, CDR2 FQNNGV. This CDR3 has 16 amino acids. The CDR3 DNA follows: TGTGCCAGCAGCTTAGGAGACAGCCGTCTGGGCTATGGCTACACCTTC. This encodes CASSLGDSRLGYGYTF.

This clone was recorded at least ten times. The chain is built from TRBV9 and TRBJ1-4, with D tentatively TRBD1 (6 bases). The V end was cut by 3 bases, the J end by 3 bases, with 15 bases between. Germline V gene sequence: CDR1 SGDLS, CDR2 YYNGEE. This CDR3 contains 16 residues. The CDR3 bases are TGTGCCAGCAGCGAGGCCCCGACAGGTTCTAATGAAAAACTGTTTTTT. Protein: CASSEAPTGSNEKLFF.

There are many counts of this clone. The J gene is TRBJ1-1, the V gene TRBV9, with a tentative D call TRBD1 (6 bases). The CDR3 consists of 14 residues. Germline V gives CDR1 SGDLS, CDR2 YYNGEE. V lost 2 bases and J 4 bases, leaving 12 bases between the germline ends. CDR3 nucleotide sequence: TGTGCCAGCAGCGTGGACAGCTGGAGCACTGAAGCTTTCTTT. Amino acids: CASSVDSWSTEAFF.

This clone was detected many times. This sample also contains other DNA sequences that code for the same CDR3. V gene TRBV11-1 combines with J gene TRBJ2-1; 9 nucleotides agree with TRBD2. This CDR3 has 18 residues. The junction had 13 bases not matched to a gene; V was cut back by 0 bases and J by 7 bases. Germline V gene sequence: CDR1 SGHAT, CDR2 FQDESV (reference sequence). The CDR3 reads CASSLAQDLAGLGNEQFF. The CDR3 nucleotides are TGTGCCAGCAGCTTAGCGCAGGATCTAGCGGGACTGGGTAATGAGCAGTTCTTC.

This clone came up many times. The gene calls are TRBV9 and TRBJ2-1; 7 positions agree with TRBD2. This CDR3 region has 15 residues. Per the germline V gene, CDR1 is SGDLS and CDR2 is YYNGEE. Losses at the gene ends were 3 bases for V and 6 bases for J; bases not matched to a gene: 9. CDR3: CASSDPTSSLNEQFF. As DNA, the CDR3 is TGTGCCAGCAGCGACCCGACTAGCAGTCTCAATGAGCAGTTCTTC.

For this clone: One junction end disagrees with the germline gene, perhaps due to a read error. V and J are TRBV4-1 and TRBJ2-1; 8 bases are shared with TRBD2. Germline CDR1 reads MGHRA; CDR2 reads YSYEKL. This CDR3 is 15 amino acids long. CDR3 coding DNA: TGCGCCAGCACTCCGGGGGGGGATTCCTACAATGGGCAGTTCTTC. The encoded protein is CASTPGGDSYNGQFF.

This clone was detected only a few times. The V gene is TRBV6-1, the J gene TRBJ1-3; perhaps TRBD1 as D (6 bases). Trimming left V 0 bases short and J 5 bases short, with 14 bases between. The CDR3 sequence is 16 residues long. The V gene's germline CDR1 is MNHNS and CDR2 SASEGT. CDR3 region: CASSEALRGERNTIYF. For the CDR3, the DNA is TGTGCCAGCAGTGAAGCGCTGAGGGGGGAAAGAAACACCATATATTTT.

The table lists this clone with many counts. The CDR3 here is CASKGGALDEQYF. CDR3 in DNA: TGTGCCAGCAAAGGAGGGGCCTTGGACGAGCAGTACTTC. The genes are TRBV7-9 and TRBJ2-7; D perhaps matches TRBD2 (6 bases). The CDR3 sequence is 13 residues long. The V end was cut by 7 bases, the J end by 5 bases, with 15 bases between. The germline gives CDR1 SEHNR, CDR2 FQNEAQ (reference sequence).

This clone was counted many times. V usage is TRBV11-2 and J usage is TRBJ1-4; unclear D gene. The CDR3 sequence is 13 residues long. Trimming left V 6 bases short and J 8 bases short, with 13 bases between. Germline values: CDR1 SGHAT, CDR2 FQNNGV. The CDR3 DNA reads TGTGCCAGCAGTTTTCCGGCCGGAGAAAAACTGTTTTTT. Its translation is CASSFPAGEKLFF.

As for this clone: A much larger clonotype is one base distant, so this may be a read error. Within the sample, other DNA sequences also encode this same CDR3. The V and J genes are TRBV2 and TRBJ1-1; D is unresolved. CDR3 size: 10 residues. The germline V gene has CDR1 SNHLY and CDR2 FYNNEI. CDR3 amino acids: CAGLGTEAFF. CDR3 coding DNA: TGTGCTGGCCTAGGGACTGAAGCTTTCTTT. The full variable domain, rest sourced from reference TRBV2 and TRBJ1-1, is EPEVTQTPSHQVTQMGQEVILRCVPISNHLYFYWYRQILGQKVEFLVSFYNNEISEKSEIFDDQFSVERPDGSNFTLKIRSTKLEDSAMYFCAGLGTEAFFGQGTRLTVV.

Sample share makes this clone medium-sized. The gene calls are TRBV6-5 and TRBJ2-7; a possible D gene is TRBD1 (5 bases). The V gene lost 2 bases and the J gene lost 2 bases, with 13 bases spanning the gap. The CDR3 spans 15 residues. Per the germline V gene, CDR1 is MNHEY and CDR2 is SVGAGI. For the CDR3, the DNA is TGTGCCAGCAGTTACCTCACAGGCGGTACCTACGAGCAGTACTTC. This translates into CASSYLTGGTYEQYF.

This clone has at least ten counts. The rearrangement uses TRBV3-1 and TRBJ1-2; D unclear. Germline V CDR1 and CDR2: LGHDT, YNNKEL (reference sequence). Trimming stripped 0 bases from V and 4 bases from J, with 12 bases between. This CDR3 is built from 15 residues. CDR3 amino acids: CASSQDRRQTYGYTF. The CDR3 DNA reads as TGTGCCAGCAGCCAAGATAGGCGGCAGACCTATGGCTACACCTTC.

This clone was recorded many times. The chain uses TRBV9 and TRBJ1-2; possibly TRBD1 for D (5 bases). Trimming removed 0 bases at V and 8 bases at J, with 20 bases between. This CDR3 comprises 16 residues. From germline, CDR1 is SGDLS and CDR2 YYNGEE. The CDR3 nucleotides read TGTGCCAGCAGCGTAGGAGGGGCATCGGCGATAACAGGCTACACCTTC. Translation: CASSVGGASAITGYTF.